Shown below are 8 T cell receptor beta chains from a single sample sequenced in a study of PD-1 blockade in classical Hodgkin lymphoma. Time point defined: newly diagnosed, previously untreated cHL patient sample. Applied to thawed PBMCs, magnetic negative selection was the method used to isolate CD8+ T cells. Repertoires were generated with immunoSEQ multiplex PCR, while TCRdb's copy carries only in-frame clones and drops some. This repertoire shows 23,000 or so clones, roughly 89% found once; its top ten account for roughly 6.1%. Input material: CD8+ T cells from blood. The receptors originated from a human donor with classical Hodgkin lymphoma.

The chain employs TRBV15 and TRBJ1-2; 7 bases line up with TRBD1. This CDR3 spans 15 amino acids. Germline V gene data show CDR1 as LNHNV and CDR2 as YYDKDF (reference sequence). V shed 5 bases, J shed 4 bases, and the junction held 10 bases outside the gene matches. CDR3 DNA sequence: TGTGCCACCAGCGATAAGGAGACAGGGCCCTATGGCTACACCTTC. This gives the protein CATSDKETGPYGYTF.

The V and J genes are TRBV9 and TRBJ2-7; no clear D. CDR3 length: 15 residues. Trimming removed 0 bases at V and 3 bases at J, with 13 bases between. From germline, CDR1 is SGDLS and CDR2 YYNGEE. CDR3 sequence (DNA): TGTGCCAGCAGCGTAGAATGGGGTATGGGCTACGAGCAGTACTTC. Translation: CASSVEWGMGYEQYF.

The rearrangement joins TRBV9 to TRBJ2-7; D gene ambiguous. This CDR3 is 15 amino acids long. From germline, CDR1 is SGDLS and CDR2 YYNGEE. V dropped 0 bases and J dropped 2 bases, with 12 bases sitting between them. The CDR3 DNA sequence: TGTGCCAGCAGCGTAGCGTCAGGAAGAACCTACGAGCAGTACTTC. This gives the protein CASSVASGRTYEQYF.

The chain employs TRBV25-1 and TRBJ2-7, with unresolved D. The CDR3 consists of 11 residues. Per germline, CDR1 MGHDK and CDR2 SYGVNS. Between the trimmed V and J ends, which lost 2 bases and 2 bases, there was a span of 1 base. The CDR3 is CASSEAYEQYF. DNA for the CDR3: TGTGCCAGCAGTGAAGCCTACGAGCAGTACTTC.

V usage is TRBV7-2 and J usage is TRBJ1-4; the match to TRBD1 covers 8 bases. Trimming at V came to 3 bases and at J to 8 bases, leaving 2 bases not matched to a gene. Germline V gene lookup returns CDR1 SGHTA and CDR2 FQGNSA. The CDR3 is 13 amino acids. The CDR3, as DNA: TGTGCCAGCAGCTTTGCAGGGGGCGAAAAACTGTTTTTT. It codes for CASSFAGGEKLFF.

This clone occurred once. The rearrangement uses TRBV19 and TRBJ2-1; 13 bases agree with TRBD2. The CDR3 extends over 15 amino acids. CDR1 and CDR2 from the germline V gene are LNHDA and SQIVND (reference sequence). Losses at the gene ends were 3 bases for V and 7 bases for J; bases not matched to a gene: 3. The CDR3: CASSITSGGGNEQFF. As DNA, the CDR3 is TGTGCCAGTAGTATCACTAGCGGGGGGGGGAATGAGCAGTTCTTC.

CDR3 sequence reads: CASSSTGENTGELFF. The CDR3 region has the DNA TGTGCCAGCAGTTCCACAGGGGAGAACACCGGGGAGCTGTTTTTT. This sequence joins TRBV28 and TRBJ2-2; TRBD1 aligns across 7 bases. Germline V CDR1 and CDR2: MDHEN, SYDVKM. This CDR3 has 15 amino acids. The junction had 3 bases not matched to a gene; V was cut back by 4 bases and J by 1 base.

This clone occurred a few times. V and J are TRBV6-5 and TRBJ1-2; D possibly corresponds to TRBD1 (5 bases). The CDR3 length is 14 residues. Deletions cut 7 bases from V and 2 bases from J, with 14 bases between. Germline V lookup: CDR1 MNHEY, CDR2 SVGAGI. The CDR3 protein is CASTPGAPNYGYTF. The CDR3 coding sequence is TGTGCCAGCACCCCCGGGGCGCCAAACTATGGCTACACCTTC.